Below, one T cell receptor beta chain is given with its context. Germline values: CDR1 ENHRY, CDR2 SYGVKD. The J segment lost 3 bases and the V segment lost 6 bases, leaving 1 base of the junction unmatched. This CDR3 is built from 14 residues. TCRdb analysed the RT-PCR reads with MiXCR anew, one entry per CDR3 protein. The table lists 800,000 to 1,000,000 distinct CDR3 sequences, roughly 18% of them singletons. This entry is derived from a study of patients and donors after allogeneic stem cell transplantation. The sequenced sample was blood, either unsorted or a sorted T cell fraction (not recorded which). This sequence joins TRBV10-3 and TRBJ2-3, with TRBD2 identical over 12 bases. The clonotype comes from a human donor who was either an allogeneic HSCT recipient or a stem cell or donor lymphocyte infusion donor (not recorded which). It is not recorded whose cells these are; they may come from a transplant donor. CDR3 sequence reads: CAIRLAGGTDTQYF. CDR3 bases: TGTGCCATCAGGCTAGCGGGGGGGACAGATACGCAGTATTTT.